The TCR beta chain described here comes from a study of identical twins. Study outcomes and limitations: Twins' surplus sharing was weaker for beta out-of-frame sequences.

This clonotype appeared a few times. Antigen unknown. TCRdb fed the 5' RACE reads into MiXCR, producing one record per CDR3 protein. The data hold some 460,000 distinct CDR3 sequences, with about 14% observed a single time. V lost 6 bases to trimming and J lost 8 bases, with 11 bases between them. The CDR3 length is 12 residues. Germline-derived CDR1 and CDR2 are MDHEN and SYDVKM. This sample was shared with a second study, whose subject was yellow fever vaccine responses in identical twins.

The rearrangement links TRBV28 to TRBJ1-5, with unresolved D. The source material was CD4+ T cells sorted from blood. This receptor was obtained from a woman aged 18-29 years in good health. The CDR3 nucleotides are TGTGCCAGCAGGAGCGGAATGAAGCCCCAGCATTTT. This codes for CASRSGMKPQHF.